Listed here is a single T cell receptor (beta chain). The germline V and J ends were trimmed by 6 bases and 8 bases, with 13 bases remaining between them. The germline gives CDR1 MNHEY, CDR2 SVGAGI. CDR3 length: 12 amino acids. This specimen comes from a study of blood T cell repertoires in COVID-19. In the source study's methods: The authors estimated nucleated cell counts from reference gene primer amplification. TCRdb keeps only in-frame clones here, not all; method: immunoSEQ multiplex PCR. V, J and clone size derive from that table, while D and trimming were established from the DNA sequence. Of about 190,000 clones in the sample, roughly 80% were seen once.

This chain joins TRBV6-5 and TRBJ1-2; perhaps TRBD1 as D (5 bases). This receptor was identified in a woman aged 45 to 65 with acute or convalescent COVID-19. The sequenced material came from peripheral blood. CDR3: CASSSTARGYTF. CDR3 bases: TGTGCCAGCAGCTCGACAGCCCGGGGCTACACCTTC.